Included here is one TCR beta chain sequence, with context. This clonotype was seen only a few times. Its antigen is unknown. Base qualities are missing; no much larger clone stands one base away. The germline V and J ends show losses of 6 bases and 9 bases respectively, and no gene match explains 6 bases of the junction. The germline V gene supplies CDR1 MNHEY and CDR2 SVGEGT. Counted from cysteine to phenylalanine, this CDR3 has 13 amino acids. CDR3 DNA only is kept here, 39 bases in frame from base 1. This sample stems from a study of identical twins (dated by TCRdb to about 2016). At the level of the whole study: The study deep-sequenced TCR alpha and beta repertoires from monozygotic twins, unrelated adults of various ages and cord blood to test whether fetal clonotypes persist. To rule out contamination, the twin experiments were replicated at different times with different library preparation protocols.

The paper as a whole reports these results and caveats: Out-of-frame TCR alpha sequences shared between twins showed an excess of low generation-probability sequences compared with coincidental sharing between unrelated individuals. Invariant T cells such as MAIT and iNKT could partly confound zero-insertion analyses, though diverse VJ usage argued against this for most clonotypes. Abundant cord blood beta clonotypes had fewer insertions, young adult naive repertoires showed a similar but weaker trend, and memory repertoires showed no such trend. Recombination models systematically underestimated out-of-frame TCR alpha sharing in monozygotic twins but agreed with sharing between unrelated individuals. Because the same donors could not be followed over many years, the conclusions depended on cross-sectional statistical analysis. The excess sharing between twins in beta out-of-frame sequences was weaker because fewer shared sequences reduced the signal-to-noise ratio.

Every donor in the study was a healthy Caucasian. Libraries were built with 5' RACE. TCRdb names Illumina HiSeq 2000 as the instrument used. Template switching added a universal primer binding site, and the final cDNA carried a unique molecular identifier that allowed TCR cDNA molecules to be counted accurately. Specific primers in the conserved constant-segment region were used to synthesize first-strand cDNA for TCR alpha and beta chains. To control for contamination, every cDNA library carried two barcodes: a SMART-Mk sample barcode plus Illumina barcodes. TruSeq adapter sequences along with Illumina sample barcodes were introduced in two successive PCR steps. The TCR alpha and beta cDNA libraries were sequenced on the Illumina HiSeq platform using custom primers. Per the original workflow: Unique molecular identifiers were extracted from raw reads with MiGEC, and CDR3 positions were determined with MiXCR. For each individual, recombination models were inferred using an EM algorithm with the repgenHMM and IGoR tools. Shared clonotype analysis was performed with the tcR package in R, normalizing sharing by the product of cloneset sizes. Out-of-frame nonproductive sequences were analyzed to study raw recombination free of thymic and clonal selection effects. The public reads were run again by TCRdb, first through fastp at Q25 and then through MiXCR, and only productive beta chains were kept. Duplicate CDR3 protein sequences are folded into a single record with the most common DNA and genes. The V and J calls shown here were made by TCRdb, not taken from the authors' results. The sample table records around 1.7 million distinct CDR3 sequences; more than 30% of these occur just once. 0.27% of the sample goes to the ten largest clones.

Sequencing was done on a sample of cord blood. The chain couples TRBV6-2 or TRBV6-3 to TRBJ2-1; 9 bases in the junction line up with TRBD2. This TCR came from a newborn girl in good health. The sequenced DNA is TGTGCCAGCAGGTGGAGCGGGGGGCCTGAGCAGTTCTTC. Its translation is CASRWSGGPEQFF.